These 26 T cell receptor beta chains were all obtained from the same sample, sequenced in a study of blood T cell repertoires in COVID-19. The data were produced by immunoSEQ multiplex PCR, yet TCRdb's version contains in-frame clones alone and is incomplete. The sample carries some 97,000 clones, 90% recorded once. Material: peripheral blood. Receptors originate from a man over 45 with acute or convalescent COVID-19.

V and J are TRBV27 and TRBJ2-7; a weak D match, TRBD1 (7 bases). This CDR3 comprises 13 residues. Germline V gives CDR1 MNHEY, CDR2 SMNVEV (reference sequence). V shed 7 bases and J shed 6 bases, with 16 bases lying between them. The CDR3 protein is CASKQGGISEQYF. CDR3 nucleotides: TGTGCCAGCAAGCAGGGGGGAATATCCGAGCAGTACTTC.

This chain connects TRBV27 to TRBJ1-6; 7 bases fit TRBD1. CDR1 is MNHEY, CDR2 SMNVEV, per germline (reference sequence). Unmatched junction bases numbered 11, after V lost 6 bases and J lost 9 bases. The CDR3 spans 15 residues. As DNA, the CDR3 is TGTGCCAGCAGACCAACGCGACAGGGTGGTTCACCCCTCCACTTT. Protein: CASRPTRQGGSPLHF.

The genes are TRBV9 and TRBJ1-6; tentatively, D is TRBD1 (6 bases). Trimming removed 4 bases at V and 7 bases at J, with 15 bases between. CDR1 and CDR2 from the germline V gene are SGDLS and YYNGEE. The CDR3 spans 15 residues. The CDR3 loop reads CASSLQDRGNSPLHF. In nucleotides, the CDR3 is TGTGCCAGCAGCCTTCAGGACAGAGGAAATTCACCCCTCCACTTT.

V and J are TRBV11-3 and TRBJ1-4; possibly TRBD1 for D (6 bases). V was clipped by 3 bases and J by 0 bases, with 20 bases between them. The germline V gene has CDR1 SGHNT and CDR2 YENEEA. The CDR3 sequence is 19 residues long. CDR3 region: CASSFSQGQLPPTNEKLFF. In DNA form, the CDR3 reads TGTGCCAGCAGCTTCAGCCAGGGACAACTACCTCCAACTAATGAAAAACTGTTTTTT.

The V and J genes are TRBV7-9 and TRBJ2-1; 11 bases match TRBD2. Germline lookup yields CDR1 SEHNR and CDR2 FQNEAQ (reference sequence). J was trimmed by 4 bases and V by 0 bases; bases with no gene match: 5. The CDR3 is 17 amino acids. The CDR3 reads CASSLAVAGGLYNEQFF. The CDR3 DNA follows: TGTGCCAGCAGCTTAGCGGTAGCGGGAGGGCTATACAATGAGCAGTTCTTC.

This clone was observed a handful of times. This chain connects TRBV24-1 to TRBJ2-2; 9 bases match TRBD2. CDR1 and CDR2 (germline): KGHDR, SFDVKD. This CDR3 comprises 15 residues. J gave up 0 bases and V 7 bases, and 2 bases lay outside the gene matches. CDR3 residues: CATRGGRANTGELFF. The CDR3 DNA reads TGTGCCACCAGAGGCGGGAGGGCGAACACCGGGGAGCTGTTTTTT.

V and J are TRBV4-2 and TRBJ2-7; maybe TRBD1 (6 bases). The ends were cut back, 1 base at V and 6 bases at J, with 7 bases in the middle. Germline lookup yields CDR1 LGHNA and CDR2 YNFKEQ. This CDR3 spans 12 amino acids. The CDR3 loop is CASSQAGAEQYF. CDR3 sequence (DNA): TGTGCCAGCAGCCAAGCAGGGGCCGAGCAGTACTTC.

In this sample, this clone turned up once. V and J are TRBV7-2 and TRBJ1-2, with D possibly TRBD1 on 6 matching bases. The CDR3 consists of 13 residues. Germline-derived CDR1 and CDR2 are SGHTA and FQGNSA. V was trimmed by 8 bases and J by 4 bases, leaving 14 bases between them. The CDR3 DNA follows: TGTGCCAGCGAAATAAGAGGGGGCTATGGCTACACCTTC. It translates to CASEIRGGYGYTF.

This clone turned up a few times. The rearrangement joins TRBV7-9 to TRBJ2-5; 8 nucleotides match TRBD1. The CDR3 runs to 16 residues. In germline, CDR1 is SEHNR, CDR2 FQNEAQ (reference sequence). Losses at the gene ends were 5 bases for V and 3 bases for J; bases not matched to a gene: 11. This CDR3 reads CASSPRQGSREETQYF. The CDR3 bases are TGTGCCAGCAGCCCTAGACAGGGGTCGCGGGAAGAGACCCAGTACTTC.

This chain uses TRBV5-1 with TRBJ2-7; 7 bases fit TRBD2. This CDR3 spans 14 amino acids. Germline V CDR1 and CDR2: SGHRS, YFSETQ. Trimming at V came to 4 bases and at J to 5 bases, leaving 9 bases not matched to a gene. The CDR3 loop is CASSPLAGDDEQYF. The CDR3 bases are TGCGCCAGCAGCCCCCTGGCGGGAGATGACGAGCAGTACTTC.

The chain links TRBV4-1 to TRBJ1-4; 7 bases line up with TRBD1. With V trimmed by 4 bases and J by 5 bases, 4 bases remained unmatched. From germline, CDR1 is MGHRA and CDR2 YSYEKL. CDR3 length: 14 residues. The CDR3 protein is CASSLQTGNEKLFF. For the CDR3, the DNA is TGCGCCAGCAGCCTACAGACAGGGAATGAAAAACTGTTTTTT.

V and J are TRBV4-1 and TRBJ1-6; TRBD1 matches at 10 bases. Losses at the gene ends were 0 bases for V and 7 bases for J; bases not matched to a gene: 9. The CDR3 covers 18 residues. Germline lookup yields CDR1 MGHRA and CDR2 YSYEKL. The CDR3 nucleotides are TGCGCCAGCAGCCAAGACCCGGACAGGGGGAACTTAAATTCACCCCTCCACTTT. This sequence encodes CASSQDPDRGNLNSPLHF.

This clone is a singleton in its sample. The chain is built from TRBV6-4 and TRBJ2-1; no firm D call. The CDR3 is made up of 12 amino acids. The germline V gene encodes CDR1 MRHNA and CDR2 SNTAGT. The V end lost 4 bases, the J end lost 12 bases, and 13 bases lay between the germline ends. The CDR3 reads CASSGGGVLQFF. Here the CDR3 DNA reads TGTGCCAGCAGTGGTGGCGGAGTTCTGCAGTTCTTC.

CDR3 amino acids: CASSQGRGVDGYTF. The CDR3 nucleotides are TGTGCCAGCAGTCAAGGTAGGGGCGTGGATGGCTACACCTTC. The chain employs TRBV5-6 and TRBJ1-2, with D tentatively TRBD1 (5 bases). There are 14 residues in the CDR3. The V and J ends lost 5 bases and 6 bases respectively, with 17 bases between them. Germline-derived CDR1 and CDR2 are SGHDT and YYEEEE.

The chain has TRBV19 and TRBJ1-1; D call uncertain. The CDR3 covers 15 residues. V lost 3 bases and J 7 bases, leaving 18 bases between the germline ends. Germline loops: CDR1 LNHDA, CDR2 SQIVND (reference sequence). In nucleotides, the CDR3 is TGTGCCAGTAGTATCTTCCGGGTGGGTAGAAATGAAGCTTTCTTT. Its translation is CASSIFRVGRNEAFF. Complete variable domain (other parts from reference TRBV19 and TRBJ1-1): DGGITQSPKYLFRKEGQNVTLSCEQNLNHDAMYWYRQDPGQGLRLIYYSQIVNDFQKGDIAEGYSVSREKKESFPLTVTSAQKNPTAFYLCASSIFRVGRNEAFFGQGTRLTVV.

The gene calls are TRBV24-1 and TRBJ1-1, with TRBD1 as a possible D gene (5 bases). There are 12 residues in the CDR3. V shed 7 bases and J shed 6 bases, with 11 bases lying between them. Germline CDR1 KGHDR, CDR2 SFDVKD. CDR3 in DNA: TGTGCCACCAGCTCAGGGTATTCTGAAGCTTTCTTT. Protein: CATSSGYSEAFF.

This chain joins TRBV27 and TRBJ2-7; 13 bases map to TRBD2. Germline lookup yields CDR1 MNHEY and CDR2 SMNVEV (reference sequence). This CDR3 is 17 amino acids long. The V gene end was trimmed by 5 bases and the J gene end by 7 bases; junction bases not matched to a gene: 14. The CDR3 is CASSPPLLAGGPGEQYF. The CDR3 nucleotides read TGTGCCAGCAGTCCCCCTCTACTAGCGGGAGGGCCGGGGGAGCAGTACTTC.

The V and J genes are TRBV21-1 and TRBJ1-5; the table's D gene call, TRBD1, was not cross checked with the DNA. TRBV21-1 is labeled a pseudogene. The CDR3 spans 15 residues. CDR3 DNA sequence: TGTGCCAGCAGCAAAGGGGGCGTTAGCAATCAGCCCCAGCATTTT. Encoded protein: CASSKGGVSNQPQHF.

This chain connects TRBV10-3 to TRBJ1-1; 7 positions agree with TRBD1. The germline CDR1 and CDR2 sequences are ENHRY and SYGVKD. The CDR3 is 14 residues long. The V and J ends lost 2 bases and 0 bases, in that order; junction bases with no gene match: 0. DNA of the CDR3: TGTGCCATCAGTGAGACAGGGGTGAACACTGAAGCTTTCTTT. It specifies CAISETGVNTEAFF.

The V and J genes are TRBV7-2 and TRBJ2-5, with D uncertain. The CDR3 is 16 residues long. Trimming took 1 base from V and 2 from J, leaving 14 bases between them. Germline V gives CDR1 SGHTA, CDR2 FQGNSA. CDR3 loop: CASSLGSVAGQETQYF. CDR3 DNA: TGTGCCAGCAGCTTAGGGTCTGTGGCAGGACAAGAGACCCAGTACTTC.

The CDR3 DNA follows: TGTGCCAGCAGTGGTTCGGGGACAGGGGGCCCAGACACTGAAGCTTTCTTT. Encoded protein: CASSGSGTGGPDTEAFF. The J gene is TRBJ1-1, the V gene TRBV25-1; 12 bases line up with TRBD1. This CDR3 is 17 amino acids long. The germline V gene encodes CDR1 MGHDK and CDR2 SYGVNS. With V trimmed by 4 bases and J by 3 bases, 9 bases remained unmatched.

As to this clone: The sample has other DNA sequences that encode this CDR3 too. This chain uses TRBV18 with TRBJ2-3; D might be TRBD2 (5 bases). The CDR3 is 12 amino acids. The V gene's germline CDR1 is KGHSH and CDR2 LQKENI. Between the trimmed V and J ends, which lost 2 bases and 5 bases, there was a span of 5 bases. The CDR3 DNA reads TGTGCCAGCTCACCAAGCGGAGATACGCAGTATTTT. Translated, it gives CASSPSGDTQYF.

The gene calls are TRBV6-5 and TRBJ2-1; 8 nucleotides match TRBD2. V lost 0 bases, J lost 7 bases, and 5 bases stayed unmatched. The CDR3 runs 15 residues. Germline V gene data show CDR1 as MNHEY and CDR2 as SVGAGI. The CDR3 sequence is CASSYSGTSRNEQFF. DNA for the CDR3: TGTGCCAGCAGTTACTCTGGGACTAGTCGAAATGAGCAGTTCTTC.

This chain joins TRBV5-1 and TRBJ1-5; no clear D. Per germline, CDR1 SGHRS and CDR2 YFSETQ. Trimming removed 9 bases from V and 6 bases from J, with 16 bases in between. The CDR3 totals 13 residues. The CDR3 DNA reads TGCGCCACCCACGGGGATCGGGGTCAGCCCCAGCATTTT. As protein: CATHGDRGQPQHF.

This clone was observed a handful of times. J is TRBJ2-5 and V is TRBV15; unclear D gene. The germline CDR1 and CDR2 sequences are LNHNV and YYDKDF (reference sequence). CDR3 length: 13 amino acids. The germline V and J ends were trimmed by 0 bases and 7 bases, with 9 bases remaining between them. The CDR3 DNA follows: TGTGCCACCAGCAGAGATGCGGTAGGGACCCAGTACTTC. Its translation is CATSRDAVGTQYF.

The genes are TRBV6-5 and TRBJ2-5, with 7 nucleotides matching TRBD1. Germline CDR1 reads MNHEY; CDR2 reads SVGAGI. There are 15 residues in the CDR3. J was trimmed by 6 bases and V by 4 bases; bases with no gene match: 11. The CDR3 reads CASSSRTGSGKTQYF. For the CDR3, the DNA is TGTGCCAGCAGTTCTCGGACAGGATCGGGGAAGACCCAGTACTTC.